A single sample gave rise to the 27 T cell receptor beta chains below, sequenced in a study of T cell responses to AZD1222 COVID-19 vaccine. Profiling relied on immunoSEQ multiplex PCR, and the TCRdb table lists in-frame clones only, not all of them. The sample yields 150,000 to 200,000 clones, 90% seen once. Material: peripheral blood, obtained on day 0 of AZD1222 vaccination. These receptors all stem from an adult in good health.

V gene TRBV7-9 combines with J gene TRBJ1-2, with TRBD1 as a possible D gene (6 bases). CDR1 SEHNR and CDR2 FQNEAQ come from the germline V gene (reference sequence). This CDR3 has 14 amino acids. With 2 bases removed from V and 7 bases from J, the gap between germline ends came to 14 bases. The CDR3 reads CASSLLAGVAGYTF. The CDR3 coding sequence is TGTGCCAGCAGCTTATTGGCAGGGGTTGCTGGCTACACCTTC.

V usage is TRBV23-1 and J usage is TRBJ2-7; TRBD1 matches at 11 bases. TRBV23-1 has ORF status, its function being uncertain. V shed 3 bases and J 5 bases; nucleotides not matched to a gene: 9. CDR3 size: 16 residues. Here the CDR3 DNA reads TGCGCCAGCAGTCAGTGTCCGGGACAGGGGGAAGACGAGCAGTACTTC. This encodes CASSQCPGQGEDEQYF.

V gene TRBV19 combines with J gene TRBJ1-5, with D perhaps matching TRBD1 (6 bases). With 5 bases removed from V and 9 bases from J, the gap between germline ends came to 11 bases. Germline CDR1 and CDR2: LNHDA and SQIVND (reference sequence). The CDR3 loop spans 12 amino acids. CDR3 sequence reads: CASSLGQTPQHF. CDR3 in DNA: TGTGCCAGTAGTCTTGGACAGACGCCCCAGCATTTT.

The chain recombines TRBV7-6 with TRBJ1-5; a possible D gene is TRBD1 (6 bases). Trimming took off 1 base at V and 11 bases at J, with 21 bases between the two ends. This CDR3 is built from 16 residues. Germline V gene sequence: CDR1 SGHVS, CDR2 FNYEAQ. The CDR3 sequence: CASSLGELVWQGTQHF. The CDR3 nucleotides are TGTGCCAGCAGCTTAGGGGAACTAGTCTGGCAGGGGACCCAGCATTTT.

V gene TRBV5-4 combines with J gene TRBJ2-2; perhaps TRBD2 as D (5 bases). Trimming removed 0 bases at V and 2 bases at J, with 8 bases between. CDR3 size: 15 residues. Germline CDR1 and CDR2: SGHNT and YYREEE (reference sequence). The CDR3 DNA is TGTGCCAGCAGCTTGGGGACTCTAAACACCGGGGAGCTGTTTTTT. Its protein is CASSLGTLNTGELFF.

The V gene is TRBV5-1, the J gene TRBJ1-4, with 7 bases identical to TRBD1. The CDR3 runs to 15 residues. Germline V CDR1 and CDR2: SGHRS, YFSETQ. J gave up 6 bases and V 4 bases, and 9 bases lay outside the gene matches. CDR3 residues: CASSPGGGTDEKLFF. CDR3 in DNA: TGCGCCAGCAGCCCAGGAGGAGGGACAGATGAAAAACTGTTTTTT.

The chain uses TRBV7-9 and TRBJ2-7; no clear D gene. Between the trimmed V and J ends, which lost 3 bases and 1 base, there was a span of 16 bases. CDR1 and CDR2 (germline): SEHNR, FQNEAQ (reference sequence). The CDR3 is 16 residues long. For the CDR3, the DNA is TGTGCCAGCAGCTTGATTGGAGTCGGACGGTCCTACGAGCAGTACTTC. This gives the protein CASSLIGVGRSYEQYF.

V is TRBV10-1 and J is TRBJ2-3; 10 nucleotides match TRBD1. Germline V gene sequence: CDR1 WNHNN, CDR2 SYGVQD (reference sequence). After removal of 2 bases from V and 6 bases from J, the junction contained 11 bases not matched to a gene. The CDR3 is made up of 17 amino acids. The CDR3 loop is CASSEEGQGPRGDTQYF. The CDR3 DNA is TGCGCCAGCAGTGAGGAGGGACAGGGGCCCCGTGGGGATACGCAGTATTTT.

For the CDR3, the DNA is TGTGCCAGCAGTTACTCGAGAGGTGCGGACCAGCCCCAGCATTTT. Its translation: CASSYSRGADQPQHF. The chain combines TRBV6-2 or TRBV6-3 with TRBJ1-5; D gene unclear. V gave up 0 bases and J gave up 7 bases, with 13 bases separating them. There are 15 residues in the CDR3. The V gene's germline CDR1 is MNHEY and CDR2 SVGEGT.

This clone has only one observation. V and J are TRBV9 and TRBJ2-5; D unclear. V lost 1 base, J lost 3 bases, and 13 bases lay in between. Germline-derived CDR1 and CDR2 are SGDLS and YYNGEE. This CDR3 comprises 15 residues. The CDR3 region has the DNA TGTGCCAGCAGCGTATCCCCAACAGCAGAAGAGACCCAGTACTTC. Protein product: CASSVSPTAEETQYF.

This chain links TRBV7-2 with TRBJ1-5, with TRBD1 matching 7 bases. This CDR3 is 14 amino acids long. The V and J ends lost 5 bases and 4 bases, in that order; junction bases with no gene match: 5. Germline V gives CDR1 SGHTA, CDR2 FQGNSA. In DNA, the CDR3 is TGTGCCAGCAGCATAGGGGACAGAAATCAGCCCCAGCATTTT. Protein product: CASSIGDRNQPQHF.

This clone was seen a handful of times. V gene TRBV6-5 combines with J gene TRBJ2-3, with D maybe TRBD2 (6 bases). The CDR3 has 15 amino acids. V was clipped by 6 bases and J by 0 bases, with 13 bases between them. Germline lookup yields CDR1 MNHEY and CDR2 SVGAGI. In DNA, the CDR3 is TGTGCCAGCAGCCCCGGGGGTTCTAGCACAGATACGCAGTATTTT. This translates into CASSPGGSSTDTQYF.

This chain uses TRBV7-9 with TRBJ1-1, with a tentative D call TRBD1 (6 bases). CDR3 length: 15 residues. Germline CDR1 is SEHNR and CDR2 is FQNEAQ (reference sequence). Between the trimmed V and J ends, which lost 2 bases and 9 bases, there was a span of 19 bases. CDR3 region: CASSLLGGSEKKAFF. Written as DNA, the CDR3 is TGTGCCAGCAGCTTATTGGGGGGCTCAGAAAAAAAAGCTTTCTTT.

The chain couples TRBV6-2 or TRBV6-3 to TRBJ2-7, with D possibly TRBD1 on 6 matching bases. CDR3 size: 13 residues. CDR1 is MNHEY, CDR2 SVGEGT, per germline. Trimming removed 4 bases at V and 5 bases at J, with 12 bases between. The CDR3 here is CASSFRGSHEQYF. CDR3 sequence (DNA): TGTGCCAGCAGTTTTAGGGGGTCCCACGAGCAGTACTTC.

The chain carries TRBV12-3 or TRBV12-4 and TRBJ1-2; D not resolved. This CDR3 comprises 12 residues. Trimming cost V 0 bases and J 8 bases, with 7 bases left between them. The CDR3 reads CASSLAPGGYTF. The CDR3 DNA follows: TGTGCCAGCAGTTTAGCGCCGGGGGGCTACACCTTC.

The rearrangement joins TRBV7-2 to TRBJ1-1; 7 nucleotides align to TRBD1. Germline V gene lookup returns CDR1 SGHTA and CDR2 FQGNSA. J gave up 3 bases and V 2 bases, and 6 bases lay outside the gene matches. CDR3 length: 15 amino acids. DNA of the CDR3: TGTGCCAGCAGCTTATTGGACAGGAGCGACACTGAAGCTTTCTTT. It encodes CASSLLDRSDTEAFF. The full variable domain, rest sourced from reference TRBV7-2 and TRBJ1-1, is GAGVSQSPSNKVTEKGKDVELRCDPISGHTALYWYRQSLGQGLEFLIYFQGNSAPDKSGLPSDRFSAERTGGSVSTLTIQRTQQEDSAVYLCASSLLDRSDTEAFFGQGTRLTVV.

The chain uses TRBV19 and TRBJ1-2; TRBD1 agrees at 7 bases. V shed 8 bases, J shed 6 bases, and the junction held 6 bases outside the gene matches. This CDR3 spans 12 amino acids. Per the germline V gene, CDR1 is LNHDA and CDR2 is SQIVND (reference sequence). In nucleotides, the CDR3 is TGTGCCAGTCGCAGGGGGGCCGATGGCTACACCTTC. It yields the protein CASRRGADGYTF. The full variable domain, its missing parts supplied by reference TRBV19 and TRBJ1-2, is DGGITQSPKYLFRKEGQNVTLSCEQNLNHDAMYWYRQDPGQGLRLIYYSQIVNDFQKGDIAEGYSVSREKKESFPLTVTSAQKNPTAFYLCASRRGADGYTFGSGTRLTVV.

This chain links TRBV6-5 with TRBJ2-5, with a weak D call TRBD2 (5 bases). Germline CDR1 is MNHEY and CDR2 is SVGAGI. This CDR3 is built from 14 residues. V was cut by 6 bases and J by 3 bases, with 14 bases left in between. This CDR3 is CASSTRTAKETQYF. CDR3 nucleotides: TGTGCCAGCAGCACCCGGACTGCGAAAGAGACCCAGTACTTC.

The rearrangement uses TRBV5-5 and TRBJ1-2; D gene uncertain. This CDR3 has 11 residues. Germline-derived CDR1 and CDR2 are SGHKS and YYEKEE (reference sequence). V lost 4 bases, J lost 4 bases, and 5 bases lay in between. CDR3 bases: TGTGCCAGCAGCCATGGCTATGGCTACACCTTC. Translating gives CASSHGYGYTF.

The V and J genes are TRBV12-5 and TRBJ1-2, with D perhaps matching TRBD1 (6 bases). V was trimmed by 8 bases and J by 7 bases, leaving 17 bases between them. The germline V gene has CDR1 LGHNT and CDR2 FRNRAP. This CDR3 is built from 13 residues. In DNA form, the CDR3 reads TGTGCTAGTAAGGGGGAGGGAAGCTCTGGCTACACCTTC. Translating gives CASKGEGSSGYTF.

CDR3 DNA: TGTGCCAGCTCACCTACCGGGACTAAAGAGACCCAGTACTTC. Translation: CASSPTGTKETQYF. This rearrangement joins TRBV18 to TRBJ2-5, with 7 positions matching TRBD2. Germline V CDR1 and CDR2: KGHSH, LQKENI. V lost 3 bases to trimming and J lost 3 bases; unmatched junction nucleotides: 4. The CDR3 spans 14 residues.

The rearrangement links TRBV30 to TRBJ2-5; 7 positions agree with TRBD1. Germline-derived CDR1 and CDR2 are GTSNPN and SVGIG (reference sequence). Trimming removed 2 bases from V and 11 bases from J; junction bases left unmatched: 5. The CDR3 totals 11 residues. The CDR3 spells CAWSHRDRQYF. CDR3 bases: TGTGCCTGGAGTCACCGGGACAGACAGTACTTC. Full variable domain (outside the CDR3, taken from reference TRBV30 and TRBJ2-5): SQTIHQWPATLVQPVGSPLSLECTVEGTSNPNLYWYRQAAGRGLQLLFYSVGIGQISSEVPQNLSASRPQDRQFILSSKKLLLSDSGFYLCAWSHRDRQYFGPGTRLLVL.

The V gene is TRBV6-2 or TRBV6-3, the J gene TRBJ1-6, with 9 bases identical to TRBD1. From germline, CDR1 is MNHEY and CDR2 SVGEGT. The ends lost 5 bases at V and 9 bases at J; junction bases unmatched: 11. This CDR3 comprises 16 residues. The CDR3 loop is CASSTPQGAKGSPLHF. In DNA form, the CDR3 reads TGTGCCAGCAGTACTCCACAGGGGGCGAAAGGTTCACCCCTCCACTTT.

CDR3 DNA sequence: TGTGCCACCAAGACCCTAGCGGCAGAGCAGTTCTTC. This encodes CATKTLAAEQFF. J is TRBJ2-1 and V is TRBV5-4; TRBD2 matches at 7 bases. With V trimmed by 9 bases and J by 10 bases, 10 bases remained unmatched. This CDR3 region has 12 residues. CDR1 is SGHNT, CDR2 YYREEE, per germline (reference sequence).

The rearrangement uses TRBV3-1 (or the pseudogene TRBV3-2) and TRBJ2-3, with 14 bases matching TRBD2. The length of the CDR3 is 17 residues. Trimming cost V 5 bases and J 1 base; bases outside gene matches: 5. Germline CDR1 LGHDT, CDR2 YNNKEL (reference sequence). For the CDR3, the DNA is TGTGCCAGCAGCTACGGGACTAGCGGGGGTCGCACAGATACGCAGTATTTT. Protein sequence: CASSYGTSGGRTDTQYF.

The chain combines TRBV5-4 with TRBJ1-1; D is undetermined. Trimming left V 2 bases short and J 1 base short, with 9 bases between. There are 14 residues in the CDR3. CDR1 and CDR2 from the germline V gene are SGHNT and YYREEE (reference sequence). DNA for the CDR3: TGTGCCAGCAGCTTCTCGACGGCGAACACTGAAGCTTTCTTT. The encoded protein is CASSFSTANTEAFF.

The sample holds one count of this clone. An end of the junction differs from the germline gene, which may be a read error. The CDR3 region is CASGLVQGVSF. CDR3 DNA: TGTGCTAGTGGTTTGGTCCAGGGGGTGAGCTTC. This chain links TRBV12-5 with TRBJ1-2; 7 nucleotides agree with TRBD1. This CDR3 contains 11 residues. The germline gives CDR1 LGHNT, CDR2 FRNRAP.